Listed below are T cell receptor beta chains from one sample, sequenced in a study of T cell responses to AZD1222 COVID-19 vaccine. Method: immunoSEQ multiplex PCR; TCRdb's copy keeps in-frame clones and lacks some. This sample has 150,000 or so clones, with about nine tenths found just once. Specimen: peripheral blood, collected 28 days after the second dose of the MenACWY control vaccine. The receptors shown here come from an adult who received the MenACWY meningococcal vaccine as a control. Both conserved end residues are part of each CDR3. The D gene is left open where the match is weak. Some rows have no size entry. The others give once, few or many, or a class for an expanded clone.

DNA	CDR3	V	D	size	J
TGTGCCAGCAGCCCCGGACGAGGAGATCAGCCCCAGCATTTT	CASSPGRGDQPQHF	TRBV3-1/TRBV3-2	NA	NA	TRBJ1-5
TGTGCCAGCAGCACGACTCATAACACGAACACTGAAGCTTTCTTT	CASSTTHNTNTEAFF	TRBV7-9	NA	once	TRBJ1-1
TGCGCCAGCGCCCTCGAGGAGGGCCAAACCGCCTCTGGAAACACCATATATTTT	CASALEEGQTASGNTIYF	TRBV4-3	NA	few	TRBJ1-3
TGTGCCAGCAGTTTAAACTGGGTCTCGGAAGCTTTCTTT	CASSLNWVSEAFF	TRBV28	NA	NA	TRBJ1-1
TGCAGCCTTGCCGGGACAGGGGAGGGAGATACGCAGTATTTT	CSLAGTGEGDTQYF	TRBV29-1	TRBD1	NA	TRBJ2-3
TGTGCCAGCTCACCAGGAGGACAGGTTAATGAAAAACTGTTTTTT	CASSPGGQVNEKLFF	TRBV18	TRBD1	NA	TRBJ1-4
TGTGCCAGTAGTGCAGACAGGGGGGATTCACCCCTCCACTTT	CASSADRGDSPLHF	TRBV19	TRBD1	NA	TRBJ1-6
TGTGCCAGTAGTATCTCTCCGCAAAGCAATCAGCCCCAGCATTTT	CASSISPQSNQPQHF	TRBV19	NA	NA	TRBJ1-5
TGCGCCAGCAGCCAAGAATATGCTGGAAACACCATATATTTT	CASSQEYAGNTIYF	TRBV4-1	NA	NA	TRBJ1-3
TGTGCCACCAGTGACCCTGCCCCCGGGACAGGGACCTACAATGAGCAGTTCTTC	CATSDPAPGTGTYNEQFF	TRBV24-1	TRBD1	NA	TRBJ2-1
TGCGCCAGCAGTGAGGGACTAGCGAGCGACTACGAGCAGTACTTC	CASSEGLASDYEQYF	TRBV10-1	TRBD2	NA	TRBJ2-7
TGTGCCAGCAGTTTCCCTGGACAGTCCCAGCCCCAGCATTTT	CASSFPGQSQPQHF	TRBV28	NA	once	TRBJ1-5
TGTGCCAGCAGCCGAGACAGAGCAACTAATGAAAAACTGTTTTTT	CASSRDRATNEKLFF	TRBV7-9	NA	NA	TRBJ1-4
TGTGCCAGCAGTGGGGCAAACGCCGGGGAGCTGTTTTTT	CASSGANAGELFF	TRBV2	NA	NA	TRBJ2-2
TGTGCCAGTAGTAAGGCCGGGACAGGGGGGAGGGACATTCAGTACTTC	CASSKAGTGGRDIQYF	TRBV19	TRBD1	once	TRBJ2-4
TGTGCCAGCAGTGATCCCGGACAGGGGGAGGCCGGGGAGCTGTTTTTT	CASSDPGQGEAGELFF	TRBV25-1	TRBD1	NA	TRBJ2-2
TGTGCCAGCAGCCAAGAAAGGGTCCGATCACCCCTCCACTTT	CASSQERVRSPLHF	TRBV3-1/TRBV3-2	NA	NA	TRBJ1-6
TGCGCCAGCAGCATCTCCCCCGGGGAAGCTGGAAACACCATATATTTT	CASSISPGEAGNTIYF	TRBV5-1	NA	few	TRBJ1-3
TGTGCCAGCAGCTTACAGGGGAGTGATTCACCCCTCCACTTT	CASSLQGSDSPLHF	TRBV11-2	NA	NA	TRBJ1-6
TGCAGCGGTTACAAAAGGGGGGAAGAGACCCAGTACTTC	CSGYKRGEETQYF	TRBV29-1	NA	NA	TRBJ2-5
TGTGCCAGCAGTTTAACAGGGCGGCCTGAAGCTTTCTTT	CASSLTGRPEAFF	TRBV28	NA	NA	TRBJ1-1
TGTGCCAGCAGCAAAGGACTAGCGGGAGGGCGTACCGGGGAGCTGTTTTTT	CASSKGLAGGRTGELFF	TRBV21-1	NA	NA	TRBJ2-2
TGCAGCGTTGAAGGTGGCAGGGGTGAGCCCCAGCATTTT	CSVEGGRGEPQHF	TRBV29-1	NA	once	TRBJ1-5
TGTGCCAGCAGCTTGGACGGGAGAGGGACCGGGGAGCTGTTTTTT	CASSLDGRGTGELFF	TRBV5-6	NA	NA	TRBJ2-2
TGTGCCATCCGGGGGCAATCTGGAAACACCATATATTTT	CAIRGQSGNTIYF	TRBV7-2	NA	NA	TRBJ1-3
TGTGCCAGCAGCTTAGCCTGGGGGGGCAACTATGGCTACACCTTC	CASSLAWGGNYGYTF	TRBV7-9	NA	NA	TRBJ1-2
TGTGCCAGCTCACCCGGACTAGCGGGAGTTAATGAGCAGTTCTTC	CASSPGLAGVNEQFF	TRBV18	TRBD2	NA	TRBJ2-1
TGTGCCAGCAGTCCCGTCGGTGGCAGGGGGCCTAGCGGGAGGGTAGAGAATGAGCAGTTCTTC	CASSPVGGRGPSGRVENEQFF	TRBV6-2/TRBV6-3	TRBD2	NA	TRBJ2-1
TGTGCCAGCAGTTGGTCTGAAAAACTGTTTTTT	CASSWSEKLFF	TRBV28	NA	NA	TRBJ1-4
TGTGCCAGCTCACCCCGAAGTGCCCTGGCGTCCGAGCAGTACTTC	CASSPRSALASEQYF	TRBV18	NA	few	TRBJ2-7
TGTGCCAGCAGTTTTGGGGGACTAGCGGGGCGGAATGAGCAGTTCTTC	CASSFGGLAGRNEQFF	TRBV28	TRBD2	NA	TRBJ2-1
TGCGCCAGCAGCCGCGGTACGGGGGGCGATCAGCCCCAGCATTTT	CASSRGTGGDQPQHF	TRBV5-1	NA	once	TRBJ1-5
TGTGCCAGCAGCGCAAGACAGGGCGGCTATGGCTACACCTTC	CASSARQGGYGYTF	TRBV5-4	TRBD1	NA	TRBJ1-2
TGTGCCAGCAGTCGGAGGACGGATGAAAAACTGTTTTTT	CASSRRTDEKLFF	TRBV6-5	NA	NA	TRBJ1-4
TGTGCCAGCAGCGTAGAAGGGGGGCCCCTAGTTCGGCCCGGGGAGCTGTTTTTT	CASSVEGGPLVRPGELFF	TRBV9	NA	NA	TRBJ2-2
TGTGCCAGCAGCTTAGGCCCTAGCGGGGAGAAAAACATTCAGTACTTC	CASSLGPSGEKNIQYF	TRBV7-9	TRBD2	once	TRBJ2-4
TGTGCCTGGAGGGGAGCGGGAGAAGGGTACGAGCAGTACTTC	CAWRGAGEGYEQYF	TRBV30	TRBD2	NA	TRBJ2-7
TGTGCCAGTAGTACTTTGGAGGGGGCTAGCAATCAGCCCCAGCATTTT	CASSTLEGASNQPQHF	TRBV19	TRBD1	NA	TRBJ1-5
TGTGCCAGCAGCGGGCTTTATGAGGAGACCCAGTACTTC	CASSGLYEETQYF	TRBV12-1	NA	NA	TRBJ2-5
TGTGCCAGCAGCCTGGGCCACGGTGCCCTCGGCACAGATACGCAGTATTTT	CASSLGHGALGTDTQYF	TRBV5-8	NA	NA	TRBJ2-3
TGTGCCTGGAAGGAGTCGACTAGCGGGAGGGGGTCCTACAATGAGCAGTTCTTC	CAWKESTSGRGSYNEQFF	TRBV30	TRBD2	NA	TRBJ2-1
TGCGCCAGCAGCTTGACAGGGGACACTGAAGCTTTCTTT	CASSLTGDTEAFF	TRBV5-1	TRBD1	few	TRBJ1-1
TGTGCCTGGAGTCTGGGAGGGAATACGCAGTATTTT	CAWSLGGNTQYF	TRBV30	TRBD2	NA	TRBJ2-3
TGTGCCAGCAGCCGAGACCTAGCGGGAGACTACGAGCAGTACTTC	CASSRDLAGDYEQYF	TRBV2	TRBD2	NA	TRBJ2-7
TGCGCCAGCAGCTTTGTAGGTCAGGCGAACACTGAAGCTTTCTTT	CASSFVGQANTEAFF	TRBV5-1	NA	NA	TRBJ1-1
TGTGCCATCAGTGAGTCGGGGCAGGGGCACTCCTACGAGCAGTACTTC	CAISESGQGHSYEQYF	TRBV10-3	NA	NA	TRBJ2-7
TGCGCCAGCAGCCAAGATCTGGTCTATACCTACTACGAGCAGTACTTC	CASSQDLVYTYYEQYF	TRBV4-3	NA	NA	TRBJ2-7
TGCGCCAGCAGCCCCGAATCGGGACGGCCTACTTTTCTGTTTTTT	CASSPESGRPTFLFF	TRBV5-1	NA	NA	TRBJ1-4
TGTGCCAGCAGCCGCAGCGGGACAACCGGGGAGCTGTTTTTT	CASSRSGTTGELFF	TRBV7-7	NA	NA	TRBJ2-2
TGTGCCAGCAGCGCTGGGACAGCTCATGGCTACACCTTC	CASSAGTAHGYTF	TRBV7-2	TRBD1	NA	TRBJ1-2
TGTGCCAGTAGTATAGGAGTTGGAGGGACTGGATATGAAAAACTGTTTTTT	CASSIGVGGTGYEKLFF	TRBV19	NA	NA	TRBJ1-4
TGTGCCAGCAGCGTAGAACCAGGGAACGATGAGCAGTTCTTC	CASSVEPGNDEQFF	TRBV9	NA	NA	TRBJ2-1
TGTGCCAGCAGTGAGAGACAGGCCTATGGCTACACCTTC	CASSERQAYGYTF	TRBV6-1	NA	NA	TRBJ1-2
TGTGCCAGCAGTCGTCCCGGGGAGCTGTTTTTT	CASSRPGELFF	TRBV6-2/TRBV6-3	NA	once	TRBJ2-2